A selection of T cell receptor beta chains follows, all from one sample in a study of blood T cells in healthy people across ages. TCRdb re-called the 5' RACE reads through MiXCR, storing one row per CDR3 protein. The repertoire holds about 650,000 distinct CDR3 sequences, with about 32% as singletons. The specimen sequenced was blood. These receptors were taken from a woman of 80 years or more in good health. Both conserved end residues are part of each CDR3. D genes are given only for firm matches. Size is stated for part of the rows, as once, few or many counts, or as a class when the clone is expanded.

CDR3nt | CDR3aa | abundance | j_gene | d_gene | v_gene
TGTGCCATCAGCCTTGGGCGGGAGACCTACGAGCAGTACTTC | CAISLGRETYEQYF | NA | TRBJ2-7 | TRBD2 | TRBV10-3
TGTGCCAGCAGGAGAGGCACTGCGAACACCGGGGAGCTGTTTTTT | CASRRGTANTGELFF | many | TRBJ2-2 | NA | TRBV2
TGCAGCGGTGGAGACACTGAAGCTTTCTTT | CSGGDTEAFF | many | TRBJ1-1 | NA | TRBV29-1
TGCAGTGCTAGGGACCCAGCGGGGGAGAATTCACCCCTCCACTTT | CSARDPAGENSPLHF | many | TRBJ1-6 | NA | TRBV20-1
TGCAGCGTTGCGGCAGGTCAAGAGACCCAGTACTTC | CSVAAGQETQYF | NA | TRBJ2-5 | NA | TRBV29-1
TGTGCCAGCAGCGGAGACGGACTAGCGGGAGAGCAGTTCTTC | CASSGDGLAGEQFF | few | TRBJ2-1 | TRBD2 | TRBV9
TGTGCCAGCAGTGCAGGACAGGTGAACACTGAAGCTTTCTTT | CASSAGQVNTEAFF | few | TRBJ1-1 | TRBD1 | TRBV6-5
TGTGCCAGCAGCTTAGATCCGGGGACAGGTCCGTATTTT | CASSLDPGTGPYF | many | TRBJ2-3 | TRBD1 | TRBV11-2
TGTGCCAGCAGCTTCCGGGTCAGCTCCTACAATGAGCAGTTCTTC | CASSFRVSSYNEQFF | NA | TRBJ2-1 | NA | TRBV7-9
TGTGCCTGGAGGGGACAGGGGGCGGTTCAGCCCCAGCATTTT | CAWRGQGAVQPQHF | NA | TRBJ1-5 | TRBD1 | TRBV30
TGTGCCAGCAGTGGCCCCTCTTTTCGTTTTCGCCCCAATGAGCAGTTCTTC | CASSGPSFRFRPNEQFF | many | TRBJ2-1 | NA | TRBV2
TGTGCCAGCTCACCCTCGCTGGGACTAGCGGGATACGAGCAGTACTTC | CASSPSLGLAGYEQYF | many | TRBJ2-7 | TRBD2 | TRBV18
TGCAGTGCTAGAGGGGGAAACATTCAGTACTTC | CSARGGNIQYF | many | TRBJ2-4 | NA | TRBV20-1
TGTGCCTGGAGACTCATATTCGGGGATTCACCCCTCCACTTT | CAWRLIFGDSPLHF | many | TRBJ1-6 | NA | TRBV30
TGTGCCAGCAGCCAGGACAGGGTTTCCTACGAGCAGTACTTC | CASSQDRVSYEQYF | many | TRBJ2-7 | TRBD1 | TRBV11-2
TGTGCCAGCAAAGGTGGATTAGGGGCCGGAACCTACGAGCAGTACTTC | CASKGGLGAGTYEQYF | many | TRBJ2-7 | NA | TRBV2
TGTGCCAGCAGCGTAGAACTTGAGGCCGAAAAACTGTTTTTT | CASSVELEAEKLFF | NA | TRBJ1-4 | NA | TRBV9
TGCAGTGCTAGAGATCCAGAGCGTTCCCCCTACGAGCAGTACTTC | CSARDPERSPYEQYF | few | TRBJ2-7 | NA | TRBV20-1
TGTGCCTGGAGTGTACAGAGCAACTCTGGAAACACCATATATTTT | CAWSVQSNSGNTIYF | NA | TRBJ1-3 | NA | TRBV30
TGTGCCAGCAGTCCGCCCATCGGGGGGTCCTACAATGAGCAGTACTTC | CASSPPIGGSYNEQYF | NA | TRBJ2-5 | TRBD2 | TRBV28
TGTGCCAGCAACTCCTTCACGGGGGCCAACGTCCTGACTTTC | CASNSFTGANVLTF | NA | TRBJ2-6 | NA | TRBV7-2
TGTGCCAGCAGAGACAGACTCAATCAGCCCCAGCATTTT | CASRDRLNQPQHF | NA | TRBJ1-5 | NA | TRBV19
TGCGCCAGCAGCTGGGGTGGCTCGAACACCGGGGAGCTGTTTTTT | CASSWGGSNTGELFF | NA | TRBJ2-2 | NA | TRBV5-1
TGTGCCAGCAGTTTATTTGAGGGCGCGAACACTGAAGCTTTCTTT | CASSLFEGANTEAFF | NA | TRBJ1-1 | NA | TRBV27
TGTGCCAGCAGCCGGGGACGGACCCTCGAGCAGTACTTC | CASSRGRTLEQYF | many | TRBJ2-7 | NA | TRBV12-3/TRBV12-4
TGTGCCAGCAGTGAGCTAGGGTTGACTAACTATGGCTACACCTTC | CASSELGLTNYGYTF | few | TRBJ1-2 | NA | TRBV2
TGTGCCAGCAGTTCGGGACTAGATTTTCCCCAGTTCTTC | CASSSGLDFPQFF | NA | TRBJ2-1 | TRBD2 | TRBV27
TGTGCCAGCAATAGAGATGTAGGTGACAGTCAAGAGACCCAGTACTTC | CASNRDVGDSQETQYF | many | TRBJ2-5 | NA | TRBV7-9
TGTGCCAGCAGCTTGGGTGTTCTAACCGGCCACACCTTC | CASSLGVLTGHTF | few | TRBJ1-2 | NA | TRBV7-2
TGCAGCGTTGCACTGGCGGGGGCCGTCAATGAGCAGTACTTC | CSVALAGAVNEQYF | few | TRBJ2-5 | NA | TRBV29-1
TGTGCCAGCAGCTGGTACCCGACAGGGTTACAAGAGACCCAGTACTTC | CASSWYPTGLQETQYF | many | TRBJ2-5 | TRBD1 | TRBV7-3
TGCGCCAGCAGCGCAGGGGTTGGGGCCAACGTCCTGACTTTC | CASSAGVGANVLTF | many | TRBJ2-6 | NA | TRBV5-1
TGCGCCAGCAGCCAAGAAGGCAGGGACCAAGAGACCCAGTACTTC | CASSQEGRDQETQYF | many | TRBJ2-5 | NA | TRBV4-1
TGTGCCAGCAGTCCACTACGGCAACAGGGTACGGAGACCCAGTACTTC | CASSPLRQQGTETQYF | many | TRBJ2-5 | NA | TRBV27
TGCGCCAGCAGCTTGGGGACGTCCCTGGGCCCTGAAGCTTTCTTT | CASSLGTSLGPEAFF | few | TRBJ1-1 | NA | TRBV5-1
TGTGCCAGCAGTCCCCGGGGACAGAACTACGAGCAGTACTTC | CASSPRGQNYEQYF | many | TRBJ2-7 | TRBD1 | TRBV6-6
TGCGCCAGCAGCCCCTACCGCCAACGCCAAGAGACCCAGTTCTTC | CASSPYRQRQETQFF | NA | TRBJ2-1 | NA | TRBV7-9
TGTGCCAGCAGGTTCCGTACAGGGGTGGGGACTGAAGCTTTCTTT | CASRFRTGVGTEAFF | few | TRBJ1-1 | TRBD1 | TRBV13